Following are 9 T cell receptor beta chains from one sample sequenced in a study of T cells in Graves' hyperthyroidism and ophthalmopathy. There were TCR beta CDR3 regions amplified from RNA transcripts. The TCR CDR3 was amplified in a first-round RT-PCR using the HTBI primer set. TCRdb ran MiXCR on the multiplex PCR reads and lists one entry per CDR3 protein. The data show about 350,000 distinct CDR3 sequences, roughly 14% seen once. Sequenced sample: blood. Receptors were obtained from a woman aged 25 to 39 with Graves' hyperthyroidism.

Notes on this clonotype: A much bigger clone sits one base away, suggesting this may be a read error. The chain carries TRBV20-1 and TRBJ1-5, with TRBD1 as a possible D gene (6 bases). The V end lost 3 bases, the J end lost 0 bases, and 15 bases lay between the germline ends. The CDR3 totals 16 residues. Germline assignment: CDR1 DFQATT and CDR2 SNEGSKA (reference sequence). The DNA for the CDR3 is TGCAGTGCTAGCCGGGACACGGATCGTAGCAATCAGCCCCAGCATTTT. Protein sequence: CSASRDTDRSNQPQHF.

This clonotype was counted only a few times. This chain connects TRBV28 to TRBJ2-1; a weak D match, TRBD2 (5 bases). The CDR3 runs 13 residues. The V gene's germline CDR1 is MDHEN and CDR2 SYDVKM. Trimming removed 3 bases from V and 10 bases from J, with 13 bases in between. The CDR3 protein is CASSFPTREEQFF. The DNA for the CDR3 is TGTGCCAGCAGTTTCCCCACAAGGGAGGAGCAGTTCTTC.

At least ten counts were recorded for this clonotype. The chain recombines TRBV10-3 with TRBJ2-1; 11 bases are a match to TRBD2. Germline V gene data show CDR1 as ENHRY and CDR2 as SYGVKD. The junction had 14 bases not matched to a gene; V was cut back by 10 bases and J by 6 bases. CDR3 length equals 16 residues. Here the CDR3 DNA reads TGTGCCACCCAACATTTAACTAGCGGGAGTGGCAATGAGCAGTTCTTC. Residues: CATQHLTSGSGNEQFF.

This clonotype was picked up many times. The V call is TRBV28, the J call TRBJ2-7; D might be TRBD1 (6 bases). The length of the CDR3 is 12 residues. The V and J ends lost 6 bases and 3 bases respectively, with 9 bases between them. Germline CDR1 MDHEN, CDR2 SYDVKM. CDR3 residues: CASRGARYEQYF. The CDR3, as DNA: TGTGCCAGCAGGGGGGCGCGCTACGAGCAGTACTTC. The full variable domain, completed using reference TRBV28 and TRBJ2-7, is DVKVTQSSRYLVKRTGEKVFLECVQDMDHENMFWYRQDPGLGLRLIYFSYDVKMKEKGDIPEGYSVSREKKERFSLILESASTNQTSMYLCASRGARYEQYFGPGTRLTVT.

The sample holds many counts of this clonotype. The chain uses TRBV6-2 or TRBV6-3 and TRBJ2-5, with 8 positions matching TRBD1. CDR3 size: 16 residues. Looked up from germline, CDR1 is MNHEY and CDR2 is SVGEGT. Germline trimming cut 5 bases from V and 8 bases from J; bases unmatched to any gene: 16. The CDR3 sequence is CASSDTTGQAWPTQYF. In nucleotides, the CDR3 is TGTGCCAGCAGTGACACGACGGGACAGGCGTGGCCAACCCAGTACTTC.

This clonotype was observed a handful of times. CDR3 bases: TGTGCCAGCACCCTTGGGGTTTCGAACACTGAAGCTTTCTTT. Translated: CASTLGVSNTEAFF. The chain has TRBV6-1 and TRBJ1-1, with D uncertain. Germline loops: CDR1 MNHNS, CDR2 SASEGT. CDR3 length: 14 residues. Trimming took 7 bases from V and 1 from J, leaving 13 bases between them.

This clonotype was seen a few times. CDR3 in amino acids: CASSSSSATDTQYF. The CDR3 DNA is TGTGCCAGCAGCTCCTCTAGCGCCACAGATACGCAGTATTTT. V and J are TRBV5-4 and TRBJ2-3, with D possibly TRBD2 on 6 matching bases. Between the trimmed V and J ends, which lost 3 bases and 2 bases, there was a span of 10 bases. The CDR3 covers 14 residues. From germline, CDR1 is SGHNT and CDR2 YYREEE (reference sequence).

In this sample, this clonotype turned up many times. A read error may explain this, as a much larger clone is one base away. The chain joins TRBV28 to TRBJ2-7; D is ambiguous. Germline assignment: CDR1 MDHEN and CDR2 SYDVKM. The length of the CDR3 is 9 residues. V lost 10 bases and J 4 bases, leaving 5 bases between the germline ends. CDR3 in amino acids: CATGYEQYF. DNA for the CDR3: TGTGCCACCGGTTACGAGCAGTACTTC.

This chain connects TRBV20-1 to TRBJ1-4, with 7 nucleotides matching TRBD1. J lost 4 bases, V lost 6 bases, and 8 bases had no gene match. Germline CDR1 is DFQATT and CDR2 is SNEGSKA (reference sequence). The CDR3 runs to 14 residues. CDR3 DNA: TGCAGTGCCCGGACGGGACAGATTAATGAAAAACTGTTTTTT. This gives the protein CSARTGQINEKLFF.